Each of the 9 T cell receptor beta chains below was sequenced from the same sample in a study of regulatory T cells in long-lasting Graves disease (dated by TCRdb to the early 2020s). Library preparation was by multiplex PCR. The instrument was an Illumina HiSeq 4000. To build TCR beta libraries, CDR3 regions were amplified by Arm-PCR using iRepertoire HTBI primers. TCRdb redid the processing of the public reads, applying fastp at Q25 and MiXCR, and retained in-frame beta chains. Identical CDR3 proteins give one entry, which carries the most common genes and DNA. The sample table holds fewer than 400,000 distinct CDR3 sequences, of which about a sixth were seen once. The ten biggest clones cover around 36% of the sample. The time point tag for this specimen amounts to: newly diagnosed GD, antithyroid drugs for less than 3 months. For both TCR sequencing and RNA sequencing, RNA was extracted from PBMCs using TRIzol.

The source material was peripheral blood mononuclear cells (PBMCs), sampled at new diagnosis, from a patient treated with antithyroid drugs. All receptors come from a female donor with Graves disease.

This clonotype has ten or more counts. The rearrangement uses TRBV28 and TRBJ1-2; D may be TRBD1 (5 bases). Germline CDR1 reads MDHEN; CDR2 reads SYDVKM. The CDR3 is 13 residues long. Trimming removed 2 bases at V and 10 bases at J, with 14 bases between. Here the CDR3 reads CASSLHKDRNYTF. The CDR3 DNA reads as TGTGCCAGCAGTTTACACAAAGACAGAAACTACACCTTC.

In its sample, this clonotype was seen many times. The gene calls are TRBV11-2 and TRBJ2-1; tentative D call: TRBD2 (7 bases). The germline V and J ends were trimmed by 2 bases and 8 bases, with 28 bases remaining between them. The CDR3 length is 19 residues. Germline assignment: CDR1 SGHAT and CDR2 FQNNGV. CDR3 nucleotides: TGTGCCAGCAGCTTACAACCGGGTCAAAGGGGGAGGGGGGGCGATGAGCAGTTCTTC. Translation gives CASSLQPGQRGRGGDEQFF. The full variable domain, rest sourced from reference TRBV11-2 and TRBJ2-1, is EAGVAQSPRYKIIEKRQSVAFWCNPISGHATLYWYQQILGQGPKLLIQFQNNGVVDDSQLPKDRFSAERLKGVDSTLKIQPAKLEDSAVYLCASSLQPGQRGRGGDEQFFGPGTRLTVL.

This clonotype was seen a handful of times. The CDR3 protein is CATSRARSWGQPQHF. CDR3 DNA: TGTGCCACCAGCAGAGCCCGGAGCTGGGGGCAGCCCCAGCATTTT. This chain links TRBV15 with TRBJ1-5; possible D gene TRBD1, 5 bases. The CDR3 runs 15 residues. Germline V gives CDR1 LNHNV, CDR2 YYDKDF (reference sequence). The ends were cut back, 1 base at V and 7 bases at J, with 14 bases in the middle. Drawing the rest from reference TRBV15 and TRBJ1-5, the complete variable domain is DAMVIQNPRYQVTQFGKPVTLSCSQTLNHNVMYWYQQKSSQAPKLLFHYYDKDFNNEADTPDNFQSRRPNTSFCFLDIRSPGLGDTAMYLCATSRARSWGQPQHFGDGTRLSIL.

This clonotype was counted ten times or more. The CDR3 region has the DNA TGTGCCAGCAGTGAGACTAGCGGGAGGGGGAATGAGCAGTTCTTC. This encodes CASSETSGRGNEQFF. This chain links TRBV2 with TRBJ2-1; 14 bases line up with TRBD2. The junction had 2 bases not matched to a gene; V was cut back by 3 bases and J by 7 bases. From germline, CDR1 is SNHLY and CDR2 FYNNEI. The CDR3 sequence is 15 residues long. The whole variable domain, remainder taken from reference TRBV2 and TRBJ2-1, is EPEVTQTPSHQVTQMGQEVILRCVPISNHLYFYWYRQILGQKVEFLVSFYNNEISEKSEIFDDQFSVERPDGSNFTLKIRSTKLEDSAMYFCASSETSGRGNEQFFGPGTRLTVL.

This clonotype was found many times. One end of the junction varies from germline; a read error may be responsible. The chain employs TRBV6-4 and TRBJ2-7, with D uncertain. The CDR3 sequence is 14 residues long. Germline CDR1 reads MRHNA; CDR2 reads SNTAGT. In nucleotides, the CDR3 is TGTGCCAGCAGTTACTCCGGTGGCGTATACGAGCAGTACTTC. Translating it yields CASSYSGGVYEQYF.

This clonotype was counted ten times or more. The chain recombines TRBV28 with TRBJ2-1; TRBD2 agrees at 7 bases. Germline values: CDR1 MDHEN, CDR2 SYDVKM. After removal of 5 bases from V and 0 bases from J, the junction contained 4 bases not matched to a gene. This CDR3 has 15 amino acids. The CDR3 sequence: CASSPSGISYNEQFF. For the CDR3, the DNA is TGTGCCAGCAGTCCGAGCGGGATCTCCTACAATGAGCAGTTCTTC. The whole variable domain, filled in from reference TRBV28 and TRBJ2-1, reads DVKVTQSSRYLVKRTGEKVFLECVQDMDHENMFWYRQDPGLGLRLIYFSYDVKMKEKGDIPEGYSVSREKKERFSLILESASTNQTSMYLCASSPSGISYNEQFFGPGTRLTVL.

This clonotype has at least ten counts. The rearrangement links TRBV9 to TRBJ2-5, with 8 bases aligning to TRBD2. From germline, CDR1 is SGDLS and CDR2 YYNGEE. This CDR3 contains 15 residues. Trimming cost V 4 bases and J 4 bases; bases outside gene matches: 9. The CDR3 nucleotides read TGTGCCAGCAGCACAACAGCGGGAGTAAGAGAGACCCAGTACTTC. Its translation is CASSTTAGVRETQYF.

This clonotype was counted many times. This chain links TRBV28 with TRBJ2-3; 14 bases map to TRBD2. The CDR3 has 20 amino acids. The J segment lost 2 bases and the V segment lost 6 bases, leaving 16 bases of the junction unmatched. Germline V gene data show CDR1 as MDHEN and CDR2 as SYDVKM. The CDR3 region is CASRLLGLAGGPSATDTQYF. The CDR3, as DNA: TGTGCCAGCAGGCTCCTAGGACTAGCGGGAGGACCCTCTGCCACAGATACGCAGTATTTT.

This clonotype was recorded at least ten times. The chain employs TRBV19 and TRBJ1-1; 7 bases agree with TRBD1. Losses at the gene ends were 9 bases for V and 4 bases for J; bases not matched to a gene: 14. This CDR3 region has 15 residues. Germline loops: CDR1 LNHDA, CDR2 SQIVND (reference sequence). For the CDR3, the DNA is TGTGCCAGCAAGGGACAGCCCTTGCGATCCACTGAAGCTTTCTTT. Translated, it gives CASKGQPLRSTEAFF.